This T cell receptor (beta chain) was retrieved from a study of blood T cell repertoires in COVID-19. Clones were sequenced by immunoSEQ multiplex PCR, and TCRdb holds only the in-frame ones, with some missing. Among around 170,000 clones listed, around 86% were seen once. The origin of this receptor is a man aged 45-60 years with active or convalescent COVID-19. The specimen sequenced was peripheral blood.

CDR3 in DNA: TGTGCTAGTGGTTTTAGTCCAGGGAGGCGAGAAAAACTGTTTTTT. Translating gives CASGFSPGRREKLFF. This chain joins TRBV12-5 and TRBJ1-4, with a weak D call TRBD1 (5 bases). CDR1 and CDR2 from the germline V gene are LGHNT and FRNRAP. This CDR3 comprises 15 residues. Trimming pared 3 bases from V and 8 bases from J, leaving 16 bases between. Supplemented by reference TRBV12-5 and TRBJ1-4, the full variable domain reads DARVTQTPRHKVTEMGQEVTMRCQPILGHNTVFWYRQTMMQGLELLAYFRNRAPLDDSGMPKDRFSAEMPDATLATLKIQPSEPRDSAVYFCASGFSPGRREKLFFGSGTQLSVL.